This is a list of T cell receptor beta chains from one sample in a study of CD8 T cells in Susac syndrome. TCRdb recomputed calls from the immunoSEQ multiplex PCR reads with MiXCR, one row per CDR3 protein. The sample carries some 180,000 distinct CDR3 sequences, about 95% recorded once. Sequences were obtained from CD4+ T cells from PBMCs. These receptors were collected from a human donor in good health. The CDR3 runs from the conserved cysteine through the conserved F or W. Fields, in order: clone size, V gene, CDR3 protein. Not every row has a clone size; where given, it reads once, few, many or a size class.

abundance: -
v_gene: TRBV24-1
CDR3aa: CATSKTGGTDTQYF

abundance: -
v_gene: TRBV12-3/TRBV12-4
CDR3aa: CASRLREPGGELFF

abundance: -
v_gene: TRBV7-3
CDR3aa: CASSLQATKTQYF

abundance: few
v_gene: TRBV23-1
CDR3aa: CASSLRGDEQFF

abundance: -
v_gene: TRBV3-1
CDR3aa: CASSQGPGYSYEQYF

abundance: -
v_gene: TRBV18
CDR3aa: CASSPPGEAKNIQYF

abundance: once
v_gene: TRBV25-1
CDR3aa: CASSEEGRGGQPQHF

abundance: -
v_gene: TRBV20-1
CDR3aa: CSACWTDHNEQFF

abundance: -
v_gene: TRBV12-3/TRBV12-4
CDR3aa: CASSFPGYGDTEAFF

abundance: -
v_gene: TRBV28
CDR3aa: CASREWRDYNEQFF

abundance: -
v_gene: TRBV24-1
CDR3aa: CATSDGGQLNEQFF

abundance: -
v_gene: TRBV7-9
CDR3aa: CASSLEAGVYNEQFF

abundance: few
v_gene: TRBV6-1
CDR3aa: CASTHRTGAYEQYF

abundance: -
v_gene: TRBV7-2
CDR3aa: CASSPFDRPPYNEQFF

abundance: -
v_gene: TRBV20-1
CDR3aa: CSADTPLGTQYF

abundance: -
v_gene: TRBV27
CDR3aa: CATESSGARNEQYF

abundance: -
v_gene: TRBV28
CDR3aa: CASRRNEQFF

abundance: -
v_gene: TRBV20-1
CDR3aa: CSARVFGLAANEQFF

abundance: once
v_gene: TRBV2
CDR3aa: CASTAALWLGQGIPEAFF

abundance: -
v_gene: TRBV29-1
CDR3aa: CSVEQGARETQYF

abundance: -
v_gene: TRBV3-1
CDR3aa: CASRKGQGTGELFF

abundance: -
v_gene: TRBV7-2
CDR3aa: CASSKTYEQYF

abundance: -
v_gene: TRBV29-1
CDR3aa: CSVEDPRTYEQYF

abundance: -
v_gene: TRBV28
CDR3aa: CASLSGYSGYTF

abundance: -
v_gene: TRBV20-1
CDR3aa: CSARGPSVEDTGELFF

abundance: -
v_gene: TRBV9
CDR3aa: CASSVARGSDTQYF

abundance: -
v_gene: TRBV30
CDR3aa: CAWSRGPNTEAFF